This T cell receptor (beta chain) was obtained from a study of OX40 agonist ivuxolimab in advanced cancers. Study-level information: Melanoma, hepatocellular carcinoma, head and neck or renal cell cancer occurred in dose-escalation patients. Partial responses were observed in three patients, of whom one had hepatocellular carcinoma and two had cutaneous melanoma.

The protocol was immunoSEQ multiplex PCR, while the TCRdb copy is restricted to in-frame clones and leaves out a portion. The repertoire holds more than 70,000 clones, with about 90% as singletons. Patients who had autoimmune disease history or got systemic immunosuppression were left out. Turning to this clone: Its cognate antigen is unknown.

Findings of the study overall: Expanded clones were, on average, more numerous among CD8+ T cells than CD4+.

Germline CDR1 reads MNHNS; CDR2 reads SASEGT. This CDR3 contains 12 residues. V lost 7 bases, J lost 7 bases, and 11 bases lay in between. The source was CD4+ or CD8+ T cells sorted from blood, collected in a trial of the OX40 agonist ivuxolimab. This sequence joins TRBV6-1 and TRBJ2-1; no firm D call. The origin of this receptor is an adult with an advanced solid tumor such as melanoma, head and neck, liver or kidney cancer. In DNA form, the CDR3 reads TGTGCCAGCACCCTCCGTGGGAATGAGCAGTTCTTC. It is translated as CASTLRGNEQFF.